The clone carrying this T cell receptor beta chain was counted once. The data stem from a study of blood T cell repertoires in COVID-19. The protocol was immunoSEQ multiplex PCR, while the TCRdb copy is restricted to in-frame clones and leaves out a portion. The sample holds hundreds of thousands of clones, roughly 80% seen once. The sequenced sample consisted of peripheral blood. The receptor was derived from a woman aged 80 or over with acute or convalescent COVID-19.

For the CDR3, the DNA is TGCGCCAGCAGCTTGGTTGGACAGGGGGCGGTGGCCCCCGAGCAGTACTTC. It is translated as CASSLVGQGAVAPEQYF. This sequence joins TRBV5-1 and TRBJ2-7, with 11 positions matching TRBD1. CDR3 size: 17 residues. Germline-derived CDR1 and CDR2 are SGHRS and YFSETQ. Trimming took 0 bases from V and 6 from J; bases not matched to a gene: 11.